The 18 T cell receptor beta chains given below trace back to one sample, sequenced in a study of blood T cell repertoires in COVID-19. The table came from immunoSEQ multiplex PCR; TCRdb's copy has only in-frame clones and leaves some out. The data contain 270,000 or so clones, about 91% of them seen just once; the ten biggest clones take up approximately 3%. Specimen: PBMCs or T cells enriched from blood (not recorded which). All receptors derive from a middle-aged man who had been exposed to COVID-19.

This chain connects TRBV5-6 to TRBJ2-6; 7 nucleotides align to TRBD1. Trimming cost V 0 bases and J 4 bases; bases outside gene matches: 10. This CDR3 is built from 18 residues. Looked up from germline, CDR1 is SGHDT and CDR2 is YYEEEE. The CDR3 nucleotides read TGTGCCAGCAGCTTGGAAGGACAGGTACGTCTCGGGGCCAACGTCCTGACTTTC. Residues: CASSLEGQVRLGANVLTF.

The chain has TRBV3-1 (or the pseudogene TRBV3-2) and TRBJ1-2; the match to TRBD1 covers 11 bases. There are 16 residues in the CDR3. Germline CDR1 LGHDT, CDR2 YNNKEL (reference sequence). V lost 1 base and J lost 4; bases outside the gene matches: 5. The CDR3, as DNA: TGTGCCAGCAGCCAAGGGGGGACAGGGGGTCTCTATGGCTACACCTTC. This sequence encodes CASSQGGTGGLYGYTF.

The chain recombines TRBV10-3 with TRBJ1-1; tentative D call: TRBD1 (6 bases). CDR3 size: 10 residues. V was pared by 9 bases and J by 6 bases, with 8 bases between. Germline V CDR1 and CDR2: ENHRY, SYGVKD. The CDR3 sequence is CAIGQPEAFF. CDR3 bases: TGTGCCATAGGACAGCCTGAAGCTTTCTTT.

CDR3 in DNA: TGTGCCAGCAGTTTCCGTCGTGATACGCAGTATTTT. Translation: CASSFRRDTQYF. The chain has TRBV12-3 or TRBV12-4 and TRBJ2-3; unclear D gene. This CDR3 comprises 12 residues. V shed 3 bases and J shed 6 bases, with 7 bases lying between them.

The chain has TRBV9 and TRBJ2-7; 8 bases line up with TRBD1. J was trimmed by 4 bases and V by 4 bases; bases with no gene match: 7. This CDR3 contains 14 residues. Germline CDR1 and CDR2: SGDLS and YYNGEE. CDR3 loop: CASSLTGGPYEQYF. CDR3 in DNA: TGTGCCAGCAGCTTAACAGGGGGTCCGTACGAGCAGTACTTC.

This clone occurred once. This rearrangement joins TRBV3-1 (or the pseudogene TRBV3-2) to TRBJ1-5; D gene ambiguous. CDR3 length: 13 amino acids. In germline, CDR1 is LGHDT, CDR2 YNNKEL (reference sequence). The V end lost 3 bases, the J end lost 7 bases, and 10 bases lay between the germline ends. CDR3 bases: TGTGCCAGCAGCCACGGGGAGTACCAGCCCCAGCATTTT. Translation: CASSHGEYQPQHF.

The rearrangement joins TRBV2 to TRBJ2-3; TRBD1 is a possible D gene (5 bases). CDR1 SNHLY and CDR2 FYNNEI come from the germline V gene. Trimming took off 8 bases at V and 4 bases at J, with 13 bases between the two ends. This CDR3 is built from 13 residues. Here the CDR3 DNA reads TGTGCCAGCGACAGAAGCTGGGCAGATACGCAGTATTTT. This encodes CASDRSWADTQYF.

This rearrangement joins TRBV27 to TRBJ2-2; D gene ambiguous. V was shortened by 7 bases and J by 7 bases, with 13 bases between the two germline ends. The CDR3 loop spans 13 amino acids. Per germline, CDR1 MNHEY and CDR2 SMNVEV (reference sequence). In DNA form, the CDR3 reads TGTGCCAGCAACTCCGACATGAGCGGGGAGCTGTTTTTT. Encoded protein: CASNSDMSGELFF.

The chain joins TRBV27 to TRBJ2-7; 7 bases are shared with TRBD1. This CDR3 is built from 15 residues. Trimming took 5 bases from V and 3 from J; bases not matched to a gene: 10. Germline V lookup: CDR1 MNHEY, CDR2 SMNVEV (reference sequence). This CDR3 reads CASSRYRGFRYEQYF. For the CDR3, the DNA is TGTGCCAGCAGTCGCTACAGGGGTTTTCGCTACGAGCAGTACTTC.

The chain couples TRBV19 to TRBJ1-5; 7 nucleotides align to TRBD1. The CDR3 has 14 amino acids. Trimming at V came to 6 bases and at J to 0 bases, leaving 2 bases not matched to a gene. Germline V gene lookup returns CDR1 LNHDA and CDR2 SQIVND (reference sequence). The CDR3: CASSGDSSNQPQHF. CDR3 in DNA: TGTGCCAGTAGCGGGGACAGTAGCAATCAGCCCCAGCATTTT.

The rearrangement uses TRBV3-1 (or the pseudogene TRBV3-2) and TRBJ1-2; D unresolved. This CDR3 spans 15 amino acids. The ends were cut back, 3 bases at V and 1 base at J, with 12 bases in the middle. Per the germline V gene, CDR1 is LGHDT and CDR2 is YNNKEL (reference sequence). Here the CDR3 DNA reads TGTGCCAGCAGCCAGCTCGGGAACAATAACTATGGCTACACCTTC. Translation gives CASSQLGNNNYGYTF.

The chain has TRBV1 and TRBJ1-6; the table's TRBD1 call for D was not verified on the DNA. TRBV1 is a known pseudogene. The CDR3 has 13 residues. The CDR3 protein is CTSSAQRQSPLHF. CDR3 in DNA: TGCACCAGCAGCGCCCAAAGACAATCACCCCTCCACTTT.

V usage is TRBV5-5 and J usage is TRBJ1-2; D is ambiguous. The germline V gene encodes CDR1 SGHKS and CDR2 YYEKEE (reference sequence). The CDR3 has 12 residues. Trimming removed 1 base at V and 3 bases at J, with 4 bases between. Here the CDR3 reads CASSLSHYGYTF. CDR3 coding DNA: TGTGCCAGCAGCTTGTCTCACTATGGCTACACCTTC.

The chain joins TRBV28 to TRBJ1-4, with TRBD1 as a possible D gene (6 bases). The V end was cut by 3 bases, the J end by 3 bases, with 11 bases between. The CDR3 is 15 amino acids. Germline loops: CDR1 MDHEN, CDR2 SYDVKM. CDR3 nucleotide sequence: TGTGCCAGCAGTTTCAGGGGAGGGGCTAATGAAAAACTGTTTTTT. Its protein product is CASSFRGGANEKLFF.

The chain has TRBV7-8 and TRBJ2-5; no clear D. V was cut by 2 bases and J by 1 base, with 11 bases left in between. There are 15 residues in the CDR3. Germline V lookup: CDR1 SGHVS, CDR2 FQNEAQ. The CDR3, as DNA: TGTGCCAGCAGCTTACATTCCGGTTTCCAAGAGACCCAGTACTTC. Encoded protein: CASSLHSGFQETQYF.

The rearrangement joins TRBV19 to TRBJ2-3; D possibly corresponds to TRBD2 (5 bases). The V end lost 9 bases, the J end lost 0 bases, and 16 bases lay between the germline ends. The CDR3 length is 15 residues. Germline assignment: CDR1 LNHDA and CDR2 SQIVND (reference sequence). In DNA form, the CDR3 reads TGTGCCAGCGGGCCGGACTTAGGGAGCACAGATACGCAGTATTTT. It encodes CASGPDLGSTDTQYF.

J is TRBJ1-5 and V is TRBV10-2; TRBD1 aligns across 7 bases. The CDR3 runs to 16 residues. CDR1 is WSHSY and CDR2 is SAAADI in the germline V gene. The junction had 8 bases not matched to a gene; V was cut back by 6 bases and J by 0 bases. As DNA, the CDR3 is TGCGCCAGCAGGGCCACCGGGACAGCTAGCAATCAGCCCCAGCATTTT. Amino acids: CASRATGTASNQPQHF.

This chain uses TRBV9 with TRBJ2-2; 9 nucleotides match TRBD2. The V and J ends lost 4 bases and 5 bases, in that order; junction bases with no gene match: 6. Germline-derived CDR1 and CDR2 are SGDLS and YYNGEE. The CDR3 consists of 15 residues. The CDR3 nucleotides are TGTGCCAGCAGCTCGATAGCGGGAGTGACCGGGGAGCTGTTTTTT. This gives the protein CASSSIAGVTGELFF.